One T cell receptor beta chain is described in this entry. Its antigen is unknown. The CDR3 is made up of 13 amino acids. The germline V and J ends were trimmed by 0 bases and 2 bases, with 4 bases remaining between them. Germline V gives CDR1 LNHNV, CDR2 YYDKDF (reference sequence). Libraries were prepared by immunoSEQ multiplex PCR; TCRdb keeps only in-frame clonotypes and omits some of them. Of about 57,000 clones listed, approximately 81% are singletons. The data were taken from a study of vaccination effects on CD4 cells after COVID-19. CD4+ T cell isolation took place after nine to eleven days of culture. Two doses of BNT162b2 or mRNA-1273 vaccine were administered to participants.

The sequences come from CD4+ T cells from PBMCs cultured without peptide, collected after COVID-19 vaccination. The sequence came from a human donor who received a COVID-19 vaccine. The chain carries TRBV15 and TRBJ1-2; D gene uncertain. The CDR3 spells CATSRDINYGYTF. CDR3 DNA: TGTGCCACCAGCAGAGACATCAACTATGGCTACACCTTC. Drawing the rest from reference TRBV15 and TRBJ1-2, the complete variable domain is DAMVIQNPRYQVTQFGKPVTLSCSQTLNHNVMYWYQQKSSQAPKLLFHYYDKDFNNEADTPDNFQSRRPNTSFCFLDIRSPGLGDTAMYLCATSRDINYGYTFGSGTRLTVV.